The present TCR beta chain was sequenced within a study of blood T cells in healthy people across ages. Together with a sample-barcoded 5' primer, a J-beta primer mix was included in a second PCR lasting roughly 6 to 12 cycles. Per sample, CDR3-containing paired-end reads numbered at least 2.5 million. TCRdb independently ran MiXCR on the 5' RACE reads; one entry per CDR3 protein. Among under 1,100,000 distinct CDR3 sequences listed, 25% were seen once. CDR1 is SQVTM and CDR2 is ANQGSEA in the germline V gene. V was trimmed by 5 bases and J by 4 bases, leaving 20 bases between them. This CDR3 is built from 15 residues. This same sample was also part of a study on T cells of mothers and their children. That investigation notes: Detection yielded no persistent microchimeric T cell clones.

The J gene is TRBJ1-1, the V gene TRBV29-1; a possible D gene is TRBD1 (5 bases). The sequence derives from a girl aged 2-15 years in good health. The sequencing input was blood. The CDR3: CSVLYRSGQGTEAFF. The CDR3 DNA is TGCAGCGTTCTTTACAGGTCGGGGCAAGGCACTGAAGCTTTCTTT. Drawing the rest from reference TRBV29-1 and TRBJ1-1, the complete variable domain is SAVISQKPSRDICQRGTSLTIQCQVDSQVTMMFWYRQQPGQSLTLIATANQGSEATYESGFVIDKFPISRPNLTFSTLTVSNMSPEDSSIYLCSVLYRSGQGTEAFFGQGTRLTVV.